Listed below are T cell receptor beta chains from one sample, sequenced in a study of cytomegalovirus exposure and HLA in healthy donors. Assay used: immunoSEQ multiplex PCR; TCRdb lists only in-frame clones, some missing. This sample has fewer than 85,000 clones; more than 55% occur once, and the top ten carry 4% to 5%. The sample taken for sequencing was PBMCs. These receptors were collected from a man aged 55 to 70 in good health and CMV-seropositive. Both conserved end residues are part of each CDR3. D genes are given only for firm matches. Not all rows give a size; the values are once, few, many and, for expanded clones, a class.

d_call	clone_size	v_call	j_call	cdr3_nt	cdr3_aa
TRBD1	.	TRBV28	TRBJ2-7	TGTGCCAGCAGTTCGGGACAGGGCCCCGAGCAGTACTTC	CASSSGQGPEQYF
.	.	TRBV12-5	TRBJ1-2	TGTGCTAGTGGTTTGGGCCTCAGCGAAATCTATGGCTACACTTTC	CASGLGLSEIYGYTF
TRBD1	few	TRBV5-6	TRBJ1-1	TGTGCCAGCAGCTTGACAGGGGGGGCGATGAACACTGAAGCTTTCTTT	CASSLTGGAMNTEAFF
.	.	TRBV11-2	TRBJ2-1	TGTGCCAGCAGCCCGAGGGGGAAGACAGGCAGAATAAGTAAGAATGAGCAGTTCTTC	CASSPRGKTGRISKNEQFF
TRBD1	.	TRBV19	TRBJ2-2	TGTGCCAGTAGTATAGGGGGGACAGGCCTAACCGGGGAGCTGTTTTTT	CASSIGGTGLTGELFF
TRBD2	.	TRBV5-1	TRBJ2-5	TGCGCCAGCAGTTCACTAGCGGGCGCAGGCATAGAGACCCAGTACTTC	CASSSLAGAGIETQYF
TRBD2	.	TRBV7-8	TRBJ2-3	TGTGCCAGCAGCCCTGCTGGCGGGAGGGCGGAAGATACGCAGTATTTT	CASSPAGGRAEDTQYF
.	.	TRBV7-9	TRBJ2-7	TGTGCCAGCAGCTTAGCCCTCTACGAGCAGTACTTC	CASSLALYEQYF
TRBD2	.	TRBV6-1	TRBJ2-3	TGTGCCAGCTCCACCCGGGGAGGGCCGGAAGATACGCAGTATTTT	CASSTRGGPEDTQYF
.	.	TRBV4-3	TRBJ1-2	TGCGCCAGCAGCCAAGACCCCGACAGTGGCTACACCTTC	CASSQDPDSGYTF